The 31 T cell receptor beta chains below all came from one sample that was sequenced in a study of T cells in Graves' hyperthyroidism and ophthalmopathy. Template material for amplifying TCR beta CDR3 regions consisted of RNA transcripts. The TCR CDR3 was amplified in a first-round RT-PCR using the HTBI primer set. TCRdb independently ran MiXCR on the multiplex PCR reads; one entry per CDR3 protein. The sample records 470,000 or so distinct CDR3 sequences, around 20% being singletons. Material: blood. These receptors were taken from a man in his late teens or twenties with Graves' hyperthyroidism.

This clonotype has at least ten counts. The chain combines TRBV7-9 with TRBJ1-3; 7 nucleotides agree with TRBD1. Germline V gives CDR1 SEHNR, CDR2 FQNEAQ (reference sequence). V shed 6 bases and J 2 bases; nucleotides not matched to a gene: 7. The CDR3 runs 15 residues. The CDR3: CASRPKQGTGNTIYF. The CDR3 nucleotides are TGTGCCAGCAGACCCAAACAGGGGACTGGAAACACCATATATTTT.

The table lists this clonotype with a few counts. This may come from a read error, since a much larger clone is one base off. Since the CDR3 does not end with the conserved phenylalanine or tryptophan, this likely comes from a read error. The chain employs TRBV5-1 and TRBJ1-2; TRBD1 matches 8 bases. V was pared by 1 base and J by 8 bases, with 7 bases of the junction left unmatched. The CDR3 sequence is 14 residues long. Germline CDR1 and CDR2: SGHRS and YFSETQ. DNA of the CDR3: TGCGCCAGCAGCTTGTCCAGGGGGCGTATGGGCTACACCCTC. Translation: CASSLSRGRMGYTL.

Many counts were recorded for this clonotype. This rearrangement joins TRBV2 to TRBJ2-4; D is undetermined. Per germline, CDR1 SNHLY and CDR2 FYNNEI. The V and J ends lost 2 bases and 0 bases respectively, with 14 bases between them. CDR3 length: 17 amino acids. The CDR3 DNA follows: TGTGCCAGCAGTGAAATAAACACTACACTAGCCAAAAACATTCAGTACTTC. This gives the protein CASSEINTTLAKNIQYF.

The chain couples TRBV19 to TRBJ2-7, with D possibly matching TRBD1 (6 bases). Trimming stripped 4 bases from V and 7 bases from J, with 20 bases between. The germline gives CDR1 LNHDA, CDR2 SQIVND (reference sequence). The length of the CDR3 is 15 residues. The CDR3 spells CASSTRTAPTGEQYF. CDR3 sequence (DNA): TGTGCCAGTAGTACCCGGACAGCCCCAACGGGGGAGCAGTACTTC. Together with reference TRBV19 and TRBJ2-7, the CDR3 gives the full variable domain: DGGITQSPKYLFRKEGQNVTLSCEQNLNHDAMYWYRQDPGQGLRLIYYSQIVNDFQKGDIAEGYSVSREKKESFPLTVTSAQKNPTAFYLCASSTRTAPTGEQYFGPGTRLTVT.

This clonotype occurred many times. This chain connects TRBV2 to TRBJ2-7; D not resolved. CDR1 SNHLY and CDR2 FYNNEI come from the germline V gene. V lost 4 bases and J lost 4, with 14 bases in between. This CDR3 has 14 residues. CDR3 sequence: CASSASLRRYEQYF. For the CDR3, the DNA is TGTGCCAGCAGTGCGTCACTACGCCGTTACGAGCAGTACTTC.

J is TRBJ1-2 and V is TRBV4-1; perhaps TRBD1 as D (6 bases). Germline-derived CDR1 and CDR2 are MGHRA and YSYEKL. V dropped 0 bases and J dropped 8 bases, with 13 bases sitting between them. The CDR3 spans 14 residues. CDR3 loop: CASSQDRGGRGYTF. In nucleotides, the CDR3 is TGCGCCAGCAGCCAAGATAGGGGGGGGCGAGGCTACACCTTC.

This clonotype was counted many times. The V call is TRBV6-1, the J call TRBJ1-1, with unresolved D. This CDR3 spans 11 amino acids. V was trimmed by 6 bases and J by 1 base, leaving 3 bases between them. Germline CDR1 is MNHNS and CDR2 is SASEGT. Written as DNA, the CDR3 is TGTGCCAGCAGCACGAACACTGAAGCTTTCTTT. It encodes CASSTNTEAFF.

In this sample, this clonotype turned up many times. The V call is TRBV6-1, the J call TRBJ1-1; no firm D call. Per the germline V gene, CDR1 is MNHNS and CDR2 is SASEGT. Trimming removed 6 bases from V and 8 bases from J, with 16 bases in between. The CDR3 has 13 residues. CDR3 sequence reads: CASSPVRGDEAFF. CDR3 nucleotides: TGTGCCAGCAGCCCGGTCCGGGGAGACGAAGCTTTCTTT.

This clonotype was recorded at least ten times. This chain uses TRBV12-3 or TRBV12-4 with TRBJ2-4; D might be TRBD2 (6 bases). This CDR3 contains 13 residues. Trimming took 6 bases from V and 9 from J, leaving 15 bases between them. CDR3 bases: TGTGCCAGCAGCCAAGACTTCGGGGGCATTCAGTACTTC. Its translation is CASSQDFGGIQYF.

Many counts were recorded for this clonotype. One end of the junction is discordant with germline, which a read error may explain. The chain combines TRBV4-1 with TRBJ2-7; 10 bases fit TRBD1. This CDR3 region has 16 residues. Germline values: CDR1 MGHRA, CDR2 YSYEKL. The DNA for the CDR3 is TGCGCCAGCAGCCAAGGAGGACAGGGGGTCTCCCACGAGCAGTACTTC. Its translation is CASSQGGQGVSHEQYF.

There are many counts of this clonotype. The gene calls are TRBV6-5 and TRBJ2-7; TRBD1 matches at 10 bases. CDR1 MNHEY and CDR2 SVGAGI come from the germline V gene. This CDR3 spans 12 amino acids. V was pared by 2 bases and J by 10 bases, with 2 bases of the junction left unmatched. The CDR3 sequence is CASSYGTGEQYF. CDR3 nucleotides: TGTGCCAGCAGTTACGGGACAGGGGAACAGTACTTC.

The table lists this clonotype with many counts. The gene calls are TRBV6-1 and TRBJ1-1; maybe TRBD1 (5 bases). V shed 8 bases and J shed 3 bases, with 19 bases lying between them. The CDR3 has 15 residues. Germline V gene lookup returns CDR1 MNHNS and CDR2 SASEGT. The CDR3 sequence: CASFALPRADTEAFF. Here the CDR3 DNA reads TGTGCCAGCTTCGCCTTGCCCAGGGCGGACACTGAAGCTTTCTTT.

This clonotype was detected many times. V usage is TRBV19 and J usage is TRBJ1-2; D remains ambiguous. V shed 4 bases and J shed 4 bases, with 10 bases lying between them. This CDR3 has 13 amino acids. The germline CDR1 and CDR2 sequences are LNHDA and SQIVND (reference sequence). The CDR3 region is CASSTDGRYGYTF. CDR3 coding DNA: TGTGCCAGTAGTACCGACGGACGCTATGGCTACACCTTC.

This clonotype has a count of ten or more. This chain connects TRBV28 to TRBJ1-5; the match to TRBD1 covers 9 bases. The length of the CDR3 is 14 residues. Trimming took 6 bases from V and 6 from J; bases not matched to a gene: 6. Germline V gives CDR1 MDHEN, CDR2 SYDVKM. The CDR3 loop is CASSRDRVFQPQHF. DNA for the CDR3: TGTGCCAGCAGCCGGGACAGGGTGTTTCAGCCCCAGCATTTT.

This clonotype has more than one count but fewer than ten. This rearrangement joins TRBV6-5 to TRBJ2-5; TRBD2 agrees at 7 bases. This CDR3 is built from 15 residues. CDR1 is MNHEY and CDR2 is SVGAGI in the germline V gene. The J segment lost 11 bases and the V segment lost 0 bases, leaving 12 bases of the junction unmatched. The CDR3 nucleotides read TGTGCCAGCAGTTACTCGATAGGAGAACAGCGGGGTCAGTACTTC. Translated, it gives CASSYSIGEQRGQYF.

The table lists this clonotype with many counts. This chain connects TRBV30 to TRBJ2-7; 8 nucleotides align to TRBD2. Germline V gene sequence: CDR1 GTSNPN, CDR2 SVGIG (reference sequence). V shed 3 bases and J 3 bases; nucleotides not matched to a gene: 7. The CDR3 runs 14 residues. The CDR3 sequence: CAWRKGTRVYEQYF. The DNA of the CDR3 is TGTGCCTGGAGGAAGGGGACTAGAGTCTACGAGCAGTACTTC. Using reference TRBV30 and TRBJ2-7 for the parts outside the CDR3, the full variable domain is SQTIHQWPATLVQPVGSPLSLECTVEGTSNPNLYWYRQAAGRGLQLLFYSVGIGQISSEVPQNLSASRPQDRQFILSSKKLLLSDSGFYLCAWRKGTRVYEQYFGPGTRLTVT.

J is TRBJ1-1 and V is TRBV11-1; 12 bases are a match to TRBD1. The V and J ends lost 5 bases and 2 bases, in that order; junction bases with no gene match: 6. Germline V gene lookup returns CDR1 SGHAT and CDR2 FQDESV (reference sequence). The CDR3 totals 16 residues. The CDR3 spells CASSPGTGGSNTEAFF. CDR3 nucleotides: TGTGCCAGCAGCCCCGGGACAGGGGGCTCAAACACTGAAGCTTTCTTT.

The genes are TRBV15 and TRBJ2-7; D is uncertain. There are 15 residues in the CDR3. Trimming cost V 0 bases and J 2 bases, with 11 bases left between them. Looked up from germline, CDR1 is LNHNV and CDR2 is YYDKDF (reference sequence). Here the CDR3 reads CATSRDIPGPYEQYF. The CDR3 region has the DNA TGTGCCACCAGCAGAGATATTCCCGGGCCCTACGAGCAGTACTTC.

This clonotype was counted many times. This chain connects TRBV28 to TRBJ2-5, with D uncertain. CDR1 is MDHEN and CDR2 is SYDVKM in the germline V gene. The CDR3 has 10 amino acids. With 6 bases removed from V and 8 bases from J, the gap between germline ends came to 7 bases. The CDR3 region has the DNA TGTGCCAGCAGAAAGGAAACCCAGTACTTC. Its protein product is CASRKETQYF.

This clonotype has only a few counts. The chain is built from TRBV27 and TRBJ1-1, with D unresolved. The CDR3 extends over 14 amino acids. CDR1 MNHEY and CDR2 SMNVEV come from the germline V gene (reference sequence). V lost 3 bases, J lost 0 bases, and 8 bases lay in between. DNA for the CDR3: TGTGCCAGCAGTTTTTCTAACATGAACACTGAAGCTTTCTTT. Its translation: CASSFSNMNTEAFF.

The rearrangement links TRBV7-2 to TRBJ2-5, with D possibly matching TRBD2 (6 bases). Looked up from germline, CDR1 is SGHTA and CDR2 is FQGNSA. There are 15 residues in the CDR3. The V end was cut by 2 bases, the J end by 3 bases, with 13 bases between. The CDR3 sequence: CASSLNSGFKETQYF. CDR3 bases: TGTGCCAGCAGCTTAAATAGCGGTTTCAAAGAGACCCAGTACTTC. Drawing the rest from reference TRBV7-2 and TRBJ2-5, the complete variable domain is GAGVSQSPSNKVTEKGKDVELRCDPISGHTALYWYRQSLGQGLEFLIYFQGNSAPDKSGLPSDRFSAERTGGSVSTLTIQRTQQEDSAVYLCASSLNSGFKETQYFGPGTRLLVL.

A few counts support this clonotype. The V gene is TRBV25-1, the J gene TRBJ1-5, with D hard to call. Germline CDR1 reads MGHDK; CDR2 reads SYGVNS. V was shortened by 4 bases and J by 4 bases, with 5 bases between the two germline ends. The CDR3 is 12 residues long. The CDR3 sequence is CASSAQNQPQHF. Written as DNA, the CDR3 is TGTGCCAGCAGTGCCCAGAATCAGCCCCAGCATTTT.

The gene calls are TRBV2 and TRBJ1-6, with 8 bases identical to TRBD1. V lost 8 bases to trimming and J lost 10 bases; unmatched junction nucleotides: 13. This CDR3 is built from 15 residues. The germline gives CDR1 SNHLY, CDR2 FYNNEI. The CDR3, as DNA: TGTGCCAGCGCAGGGACAGGAGGGGAAACCTCACCCCTCCACTTT. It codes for CASAGTGGETSPLHF. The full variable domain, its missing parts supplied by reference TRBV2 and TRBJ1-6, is EPEVTQTPSHQVTQMGQEVILRCVPISNHLYFYWYRQILGQKVEFLVSFYNNEISEKSEIFDDQFSVERPDGSNFTLKIRSTKLEDSAMYFCASAGTGGETSPLHFGNGTRLTVT.

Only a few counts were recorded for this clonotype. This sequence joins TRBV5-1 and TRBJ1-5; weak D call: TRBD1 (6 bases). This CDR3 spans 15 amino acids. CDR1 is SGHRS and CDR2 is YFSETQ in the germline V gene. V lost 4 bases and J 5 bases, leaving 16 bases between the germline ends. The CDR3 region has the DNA TGCGCCAGCAGCCTTCTACAGGGTTCGGATCAGCCCCAGCATTTT. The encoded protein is CASSLLQGSDQPQHF.

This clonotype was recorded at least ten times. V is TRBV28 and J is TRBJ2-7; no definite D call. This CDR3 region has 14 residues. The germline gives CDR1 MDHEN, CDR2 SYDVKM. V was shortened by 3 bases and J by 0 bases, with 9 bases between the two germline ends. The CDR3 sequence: CASSFWISSYEQYF. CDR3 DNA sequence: TGTGCCAGCAGTTTTTGGATCAGCTCCTACGAGCAGTACTTC.

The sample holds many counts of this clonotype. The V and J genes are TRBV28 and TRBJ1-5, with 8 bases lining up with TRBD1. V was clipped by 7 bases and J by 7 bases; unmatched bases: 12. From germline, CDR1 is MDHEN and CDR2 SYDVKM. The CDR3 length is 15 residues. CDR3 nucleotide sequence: TGTGCCAGCAACCTAGGACAGGGCATGGGGCAGCCCCAGCATTTT. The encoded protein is CASNLGQGMGQPQHF.

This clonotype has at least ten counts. The CDR3 DNA is TGTGCCACCAGCAGAGATTGGGTTGGGGAGACCCAGTACTTC. Translated: CATSRDWVGETQYF. The chain carries TRBV15 and TRBJ2-5; D is ambiguous. CDR1 is LNHNV and CDR2 is YYDKDF in the germline V gene (reference sequence). V was shortened by 0 bases and J by 5 bases, with 10 bases between the two germline ends. The CDR3 covers 14 residues.

For the CDR3, the DNA is TGCGCCAGCAGCCAACCAGGACGGACCCCTGGAAACACCATATATTTT. This gives the protein CASSQPGRTPGNTIYF. The chain carries TRBV4-1 and TRBJ1-3, with unresolved D. From germline, CDR1 is MGHRA and CDR2 YSYEKL. The germline V and J ends were trimmed by 2 bases and 2 bases, with 13 bases remaining between them. There are 16 residues in the CDR3.

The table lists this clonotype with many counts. The CDR3: CASSSHMTSYEQYF. The CDR3 coding sequence is TGTGCCAGCAGTTCACACATGACCTCCTACGAGCAGTACTTC. This chain connects TRBV6-2 or TRBV6-3 to TRBJ2-7, with D unclear. Germline CDR1 is MNHEY and CDR2 is SVGEGT. Trimming took off 4 bases at V and 0 bases at J, with 10 bases between the two ends. This CDR3 is built from 14 residues.

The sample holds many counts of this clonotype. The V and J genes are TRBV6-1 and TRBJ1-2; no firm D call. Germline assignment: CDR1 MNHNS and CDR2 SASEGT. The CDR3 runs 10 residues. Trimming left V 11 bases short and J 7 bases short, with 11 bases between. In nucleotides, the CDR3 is TGTGCCGCTGGTCTGAGTGGCTACACCTTC. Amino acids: CAAGLSGYTF.

For the CDR3, the DNA is TGTGCCAGCAGTGAATTCCAGGGAGGTGGGGAGACCCAGTACTTC. The encoded protein is CASSEFQGGGETQYF. The chain combines TRBV6-1 with TRBJ2-5, with D maybe TRBD2 (6 bases). Trimming removed 2 bases from V and 5 bases from J, with 15 bases in between. This CDR3 has 15 residues. CDR1 and CDR2 from the germline V gene are MNHNS and SASEGT.